Shown below are 23 T cell receptor beta chains from a single sample sequenced in a study of T cell repertoires in cytomegalovirus infection. Via MiXCR, TCRdb re-called the reads, giving one row per CDR3 protein. This table has 250,000 to 300,000 distinct CDR3 sequences, approximately 13% appearing once. Sequencing used PBMCs. All receptors derive from a human donor in good health (CMV status not recorded). Some clones in this sample may be carry-over from other donors' samples.

The V and J genes are TRBV29-1 and TRBJ2-1, with 9 bases identical to TRBD2. The CDR3 is made up of 15 amino acids. Losses at the gene ends were 5 bases for V and 12 bases for J; bases not matched to a gene: 17. Germline assignment: CDR1 SQVTM and CDR2 ANQGSEA. DNA for the CDR3: TGCAGCGTTCGCGAGGGCGGGAGGGCCGGTAGGGGGCAGTTCTTC. Amino acids: CSVREGGRAGRGQFF.

This clonotype was seen at least ten times. The chain's CDR3 is CASSWTSGNTGELFF. CDR3 DNA sequence: TGTGCCAGCAGCTGGACTAGCGGGAACACCGGGGAGCTGTTTTTT. The rearrangement links TRBV7-2 to TRBJ2-2, with 10 bases matching TRBD2. V was pared by 4 bases and J by 1 base, with 0 bases of the junction left unmatched. The germline V gene has CDR1 SGHTA and CDR2 FQGNSA. This CDR3 region has 15 residues. Supplemented by reference TRBV7-2 and TRBJ2-2, the full variable domain reads GAGVSQSPSNKVTEKGKDVELRCDPISGHTALYWYRQSLGQGLEFLIYFQGNSAPDKSGLPSDRFSAERTGGSVSTLTIQRTQQEDSAVYLCASSWTSGNTGELFFGEGSRLTVL.

This clonotype was observed at least ten times. The gene calls are TRBV11-3 and TRBJ2-7; weak D call: TRBD1 (6 bases). CDR3 size: 14 residues. CDR1 and CDR2 (germline): SGHNT, YENEEA. The V end lost 4 bases, the J end lost 6 bases, and 16 bases lay between the germline ends. Written as DNA, the CDR3 is TGTGCCAGCAGCTGGGGGCGTAATGCTGGCGAGCAGTACTTC. Protein: CASSWGRNAGEQYF. Supplemented by reference TRBV11-3 and TRBJ2-7, the full variable domain reads EAGVVQSPRYKIIEKKQPVAFWCNPISGHNTLYWYLQNLGQGPELLIRYENEEAVDDSQLPKDRFSAERLKGVDSTLKIQPAELGDSAVYLCASSWGRNAGEQYFGPGTRLTVT.

This clonotype was observed a handful of times. V usage is TRBV20-1 and J usage is TRBJ2-5; no clear D. Trimming shortened V by 3 bases and J by 4 bases, and 12 bases separated the two germline ends. This CDR3 comprises 13 residues. Germline V gene sequence: CDR1 DFQATT, CDR2 SNEGSKA (reference sequence). CDR3 region: CSARLAIGETQYF. The CDR3 nucleotides read TGCAGTGCTAGGTTGGCGATAGGAGAGACCCAGTACTTC.

In its sample, this clonotype was seen a few times. V usage is TRBV29-1 and J usage is TRBJ2-5; 8 bases line up with TRBD2. This CDR3 is 12 amino acids long. The V and J ends lost 7 bases and 3 bases, in that order; junction bases with no gene match: 4. Per germline, CDR1 SQVTM and CDR2 ANQGSEA. CDR3 bases: TGCAGCGGCCTACTAGCGGAAGAGACCCAGTACTTC. This sequence encodes CSGLLAEETQYF.

This clonotype has a handful of counts. The chain combines TRBV29-1 with TRBJ2-3; D perhaps matches TRBD2 (5 bases). The V and J ends lost 4 bases and 5 bases respectively, with 10 bases between them. The CDR3 spans 12 residues. Germline CDR1 SQVTM, CDR2 ANQGSEA. The CDR3 coding sequence is TGCAGCGTTGTCCCAGGAGGAGATACGCAGTATTTT. It specifies CSVVPGGDTQYF.

This clonotype was observed a handful of times. This chain joins TRBV14 and TRBJ2-5, with D uncertain. This CDR3 is 17 amino acids long. The V end was cut by 0 bases, the J end by 5 bases, with 19 bases between. Per germline, CDR1 SGHDN and CDR2 FVKESK. CDR3 amino acids: CASSQDINYRVGETQYF. The DNA for the CDR3 is TGTGCCAGCAGCCAAGATATAAATTATCGGGTGGGCGAGACCCAGTACTTC.

This clonotype has at least ten counts. This chain connects TRBV11-3 to TRBJ2-1; TRBD2 agrees at 8 bases. This CDR3 spans 16 amino acids. With 5 bases clipped from V and 2 bases from J, the junction kept 8 bases outside the gene matches. CDR1 SGHNT and CDR2 YENEEA come from the germline V gene. The CDR3 protein is CASSPGGGRTYNEQFF. As DNA, the CDR3 is TGTGCCAGCAGCCCGGGAGGGGGGCGAACCTACAATGAGCAGTTCTTC.

In its sample, this clonotype was seen many times. V and J are TRBV7-6 and TRBJ2-7; a possible D gene is TRBD2 (7 bases). Trimming pared 3 bases from V and 4 bases from J, leaving 13 bases between. Germline V lookup: CDR1 SGHVS, CDR2 FNYEAQ. CDR3 length equals 14 residues. Here the CDR3 reads CASSFKGGAYEQYF. The CDR3, as DNA: TGTGCCAGCAGCTTTAAAGGGGGGGCGTACGAGCAGTACTTC. The full variable domain, with the rest looked up from reference TRBV7-6 and TRBJ2-7, is GAGVSQSPRYKVTKRGQDVALRCDPISGHVSLYWYRQALGQGPEFLTYFNYEAQQDKSGLPNDRFSAERPEGSISTLTIQRTEQRDSAMYRCASSFKGGAYEQYFGPGTRLTVT.

This clonotype has more than one count but fewer than ten. The chain has TRBV20-1 and TRBJ2-1, with D unclear. The CDR3 extends over 16 amino acids. Per germline, CDR1 DFQATT and CDR2 SNEGSKA (reference sequence). The ends were cut back, 5 bases at V and 3 bases at J, with 20 bases in the middle. In nucleotides, the CDR3 is TGCAGTGCTGGCGAGCGCGCCGATCGGTTCTACAATGAGCAGTTCTTC. This codes for CSAGERADRFYNEQFF.

The chain carries TRBV11-2 and TRBJ2-3, with TRBD2 matching over 9 bases. From germline, CDR1 is SGHAT and CDR2 FQNNGV. The CDR3 length is 15 residues. V lost 9 bases and J lost 5; bases outside the gene matches: 12. The CDR3 sequence is CASTPRGGAGDTQYF. CDR3 DNA sequence: TGTGCCAGTACCCCCCGCGGGGGGGCCGGAGATACGCAGTATTTT.

J is TRBJ2-5 and V is TRBV5-6; either TRBD1 or TRBD2 may supply D (5 bases each). CDR3 length: 14 amino acids. Trimming shortened V by 0 bases and J by 7 bases, and 13 bases separated the two germline ends. Germline CDR1 reads SGHDT; CDR2 reads YYEEEE. The CDR3 DNA reads as TGTGCCAGCAGCTTGGACAGGCGACGGGGGACCCAGTACTTC. Residues: CASSLDRRRGTQYF.

The sample holds a few counts of this clonotype. J is TRBJ2-1 and V is TRBV9, with 15 nucleotides matching TRBD2. V lost 5 bases and J lost 7; bases outside the gene matches: 4. CDR1 SGDLS and CDR2 YYNGEE come from the germline V gene. This CDR3 is built from 15 residues. The CDR3 bases are TGTGCCAGCAGACTGGGACTAGCGGGAGGAAATGAGCAGTTCTTC. It encodes CASRLGLAGGNEQFF.

This clonotype was picked up many times. CDR3 amino acids: CASSSPQREKHEQYF. The CDR3, as DNA: TGTGCCAGCAGCTCGCCCCAGCGGGAGAAACACGAGCAGTACTTC. This chain joins TRBV7-9 and TRBJ2-7, with TRBD2 identical over 8 bases. Germline CDR1 reads SEHNR; CDR2 reads FQNEAQ (reference sequence). After removal of 4 bases from V and 5 bases from J, the junction contained 10 bases not matched to a gene. The CDR3 runs to 15 residues.

This clonotype was observed many times. The chain joins TRBV20-1 to TRBJ2-1, with 9 bases that match TRBD2. The germline CDR1 and CDR2 sequences are DFQATT and SNEGSKA (reference sequence). J lost 1 base, V lost 5 bases, and 9 bases had no gene match. The CDR3 has 16 residues. CDR3 sequence: CSAHTRLAASYNEQFF. CDR3 bases: TGCAGTGCTCATACAAGACTAGCGGCATCCTACAATGAGCAGTTCTTC.

V gene TRBV6-2 or TRBV6-3 combines with J gene TRBJ1-1; perhaps TRBD1 as D (5 bases). Germline CDR1 and CDR2: MNHEY and SVGEGT. The V gene lost 6 bases and the J gene lost 2 bases, with 10 bases spanning the gap. The CDR3 is made up of 13 amino acids. CDR3 protein: CASRRDSNTEAFF. Here the CDR3 DNA reads TGTGCCAGCAGACGGGACTCCAACACTGAAGCTTTCTTT.

Only a few counts were recorded for this clonotype. The chain employs TRBV18 and TRBJ1-4; D is unresolved. V was shortened by 3 bases and J by 8 bases, with 13 bases between the two germline ends. This CDR3 contains 14 residues. The germline gives CDR1 KGHSH, CDR2 LQKENI. Here the CDR3 DNA reads TGTGCCAGCTCACCTCAGCAGGTGGGGGAAAAACTGTTTTTT. Its protein product is CASSPQQVGEKLFF.

This clonotype was counted many times. The V and J genes are TRBV7-8 and TRBJ2-5; TRBD2 aligns across 8 bases. The CDR3 runs to 15 residues. The ends lost 2 bases at V and 5 bases at J; junction bases unmatched: 7. The germline V gene encodes CDR1 SGHVS and CDR2 FQNEAQ. Written as DNA, the CDR3 is TGTGCCAGCAGCTTAAGCGGACTAGCTTGGGAGACCCAGTACTTC. It encodes CASSLSGLAWETQYF.

This clonotype was observed a handful of times. V and J are TRBV5-1 and TRBJ2-3; possibly TRBD2 for D (5 bases). CDR1 SGHRS and CDR2 YFSETQ come from the germline V gene. Trimming took 4 bases from V and 0 from J, leaving 12 bases between them. The length of the CDR3 is 15 residues. This chain's CDR3 is CASSPRGTSTDTQYF. DNA of the CDR3: TGCGCCAGCAGCCCCCGGGGTACTAGCACAGATACGCAGTATTTT.

This clonotype was detected once. The gene calls are TRBV14 and TRBJ2-1; perhaps TRBD2 as D (7 bases). The CDR3 spans 14 residues. The V gene lost 4 bases and the J gene lost 8 bases, with 15 bases spanning the gap. In germline, CDR1 is SGHDN, CDR2 FVKESK. This chain's CDR3 is CASSPLSGGYEQFF. DNA of the CDR3: TGTGCCAGCAGCCCTCTATCGGGGGGCTATGAGCAGTTCTTC.

The table lists this clonotype with many counts. This sequence joins TRBV12-3 or TRBV12-4 and TRBJ2-7, with unresolved D. V was shortened by 6 bases and J by 0 bases, with 6 bases between the two germline ends. The CDR3 is 12 residues long. CDR3 coding DNA: TGTGCCAGCAGGAGGAGCTCCTACGAGCAGTACTTC. Its translation is CASRRSSYEQYF.

This clonotype is a singleton in its sample. The chain uses TRBV7-9 and TRBJ1-4; the D is unclear. V was pared by 2 bases and J by 7 bases, with 8 bases between. This CDR3 is built from 13 residues. Looked up from germline, CDR1 is SEHNR and CDR2 is FQNEAQ (reference sequence). The CDR3 DNA is TGTGCCAGCAGCTTACAGGCGACTGAAAAACTGTTTTTT. It is translated as CASSLQATEKLFF.

The chain carries TRBV6-6 and TRBJ2-7, with 9 bases lining up with TRBD2. CDR3 length: 17 amino acids. Germline assignment: CDR1 MNHNY and CDR2 SVGAGI (reference sequence). V shed 5 bases, J shed 6 bases, and the junction held 17 bases outside the gene matches. CDR3 in amino acids: CASSRLAGKPTSSEQYF. In nucleotides, the CDR3 is TGTGCCAGCAGTAGGCTAGCGGGGAAACCAACCTCTTCCGAGCAGTACTTC.